A single T cell receptor beta chain is shown here with its context. This sample was included in a study of cytomegalovirus exposure and HLA in healthy donors. V was clipped by 7 bases and J by 3 bases, with 9 bases between them. This CDR3 is 11 amino acids long. Germline V gives CDR1 DFQATT, CDR2 SNEGSKA (reference sequence). The study ran its PCR with 60 Vbeta and 13 Jbeta primers. Generated by immunoSEQ multiplex PCR, the TCRdb table keeps only in-frame clones and is missing some. The table has around 81,000 clones, roughly 64% seen once. Sequencing was performed on PBMCs. This sequence joins TRBV20-1 and TRBJ1-1, with D unclear. This clonotype was sampled from a man aged 25 to 40 in good health and CMV-seropositive. The CDR3 is CSDHGYTEAFF. CDR3 bases: TGCAGTGACCACGGGTACACTGAAGCTTTCTTT.